This T cell receptor (beta chain) was sequenced for a study of control samples from healthy donors and cancer patients. The method was immunoSEQ multiplex PCR; TCRdb's version includes in-frame clones alone and lacks a portion of them. The table has about 100,000 clones, more than 75% seen once. The germline CDR1 and CDR2 sequences are LNHDA and SQIVND (reference sequence). The J segment lost 6 bases and the V segment lost 3 bases, leaving 6 bases of the junction unmatched. The CDR3 runs 14 residues. This receptor was obtained from a woman aged 45-60 years in good health. The sample was blood. J is TRBJ1-2 and V is TRBV19, with 8 bases aligning to TRBD1. CDR3 DNA: TGTGCCAGTAGTATGACAGGGGTTGTCCATGGCTACACCTTC. It specifies CASSMTGVVHGYTF.